One and the same sample provided the 25 T cell receptor beta chains below, sequenced in a study of early T cells in non-severe SARS-CoV-2 infection. TCRdb passed the 5' RACE reads through MiXCR, listing each CDR3 protein once. The repertoire holds 80,000 or so distinct CDR3 sequences, with over 13% as singletons. Sequencing used whole blood. The receptors were gathered from an adult who was a healthcare worker with PCR-confirmed SARS-CoV-2 infection or an uninfected control (not recorded which).

This clonotype appeared many times. The rearrangement uses TRBV18 and TRBJ1-6; D remains ambiguous. CDR3 length equals 15 residues. The V end was cut by 0 bases, the J end by 3 bases, with 6 bases between. Germline CDR1 reads KGHSH; CDR2 reads LQKENI. CDR3 DNA: TGTGCCAGCTCACCACCCGAGAGCTATAATTCACCCCTCCACTTT. Residues: CASSPPESYNSPLHF.

This clonotype was counted many times. The chain recombines TRBV5-1 with TRBJ2-5, with D possibly TRBD1 on 6 matching bases. The CDR3 runs 14 residues. V was trimmed by 4 bases and J by 2 bases, leaving 12 bases between them. CDR1 and CDR2 (germline): SGHRS, YFSETQ. The CDR3 protein is CASSIGTMQETQYF. CDR3 DNA sequence: TGCGCCAGCAGCATCGGGACAATGCAAGAGACCCAGTACTTC. Together with reference TRBV5-1 and TRBJ2-5, the CDR3 gives the full variable domain: KAGVTQTPRYLIKTRGQQVTLSCSPISGHRSVSWYQQTPGQGLQFLFEYFSETQRNKGNFPGRFSGRQFSNSRSEMNVSTLELGDSALYLCASSIGTMQETQYFGPGTRLLVL.

This chain uses TRBV29-1 with TRBJ1-1; no definite D call. CDR1 and CDR2 from the germline V gene are SQVTM and ANQGSEA. The ends were cut back, 7 bases at V and 10 bases at J, with 13 bases in the middle. This CDR3 comprises 10 residues. This chain's CDR3 is CSASELVAFF. The CDR3 bases are TGCAGCGCCTCGGAGCTCGTAGCTTTCTTT.

The J gene is TRBJ2-7, the V gene TRBV7-2; D gene ambiguous. The germline V gene has CDR1 SGHTA and CDR2 FQGNSA. The length of the CDR3 is 13 residues. V lost 2 bases and J 6 bases, leaving 11 bases between the germline ends. CDR3 amino acids: CASSLTYQVEQYF. As DNA, the CDR3 is TGTGCCAGCAGCTTAACCTACCAGGTCGAGCAGTACTTC.

This clonotype was recorded many times. This chain links TRBV5-1 with TRBJ1-2; 8 bases align to TRBD1. The CDR3 has 16 amino acids. J lost 0 bases, V lost 3 bases, and 7 bases had no gene match. Germline CDR1 is SGHRS and CDR2 is YFSETQ. DNA of the CDR3: TGCGCCAGCAGCTCTGGACAGGGCATTGCTAACTATGGCTACACCTTC. Translated, it gives CASSSGQGIANYGYTF.

The sample holds a few counts of this clonotype. CDR3 DNA: TGCAGCGTTTCGGACAGCAACCAAGAGACCCAGTACTTC. It encodes CSVSDSNQETQYF. The chain combines TRBV29-1 with TRBJ2-5; a weak D match, TRBD1 (6 bases). With 5 bases removed from V and 0 bases from J, the gap between germline ends came to 10 bases. Germline CDR1 and CDR2: SQVTM and ANQGSEA. The CDR3 is 13 amino acids.

This clonotype was observed a few times. The gene calls are TRBV6-1 and TRBJ2-5; 11 bases are shared with TRBD2. The junction had 6 bases not matched to a gene; V was cut back by 4 bases and J by 5 bases. This CDR3 has 15 residues. CDR1 and CDR2 (germline): MNHNS, SASEGT. Here the CDR3 reads CASSAGLAVPETQYF. The DNA of the CDR3 is TGTGCCAGCAGTGCGGGACTAGCGGTCCCGGAGACCCAGTACTTC.

The sample holds many counts of this clonotype. The gene calls are TRBV2 and TRBJ2-7; TRBD2 aligns across 10 bases. This CDR3 comprises 14 residues. After removal of 4 bases from V and 0 bases from J, the junction contained 0 bases not matched to a gene. Germline CDR1 is SNHLY and CDR2 is FYNNEI. The CDR3 spells CASSASGSSYEQYF. The CDR3 DNA sequence: TGTGCCAGCAGTGCTAGCGGGAGCTCCTACGAGCAGTACTTC.

The rearrangement uses TRBV13 and TRBJ1-4, with D hard to call. The V gene's germline CDR1 is PRHDT and CDR2 FYEKMQ (reference sequence). V was clipped by 1 base and J by 0 bases, with 15 bases between them. CDR3 length: 18 residues. The CDR3 reads CASSLAGPQETTNEKLFF. The CDR3 nucleotides read TGTGCCAGCAGCTTAGCAGGTCCCCAAGAAACAACTAATGAAAAACTGTTTTTT.

This clonotype was picked up a small number of times. This chain connects TRBV18 to TRBJ1-1; 8 positions match TRBD1. Germline-derived CDR1 and CDR2 are KGHSH and LQKENI. The ends lost 4 bases at V and 5 bases at J; junction bases unmatched: 9. The CDR3 totals 15 residues. DNA of the CDR3: TGTGCCAGCTCACTCGAGACAGGGGCCGAGACTGAAGCTTTCTTT. Protein product: CASSLETGAETEAFF.

The chain combines TRBV2 with TRBJ1-4; D is undetermined. Germline loops: CDR1 SNHLY, CDR2 FYNNEI. Trimming pared 6 bases from V and 0 bases from J, leaving 8 bases between. The length of the CDR3 is 14 residues. The CDR3 is CASRIFSTNEKLFF. CDR3 bases: TGTGCCAGCAGAATTTTTTCAACTAATGAAAAACTGTTTTTT. The full variable domain, in which reference TRBV2 and TRBJ1-4 provide the parts outside the CDR3, is EPEVTQTPSHQVTQMGQEVILRCVPISNHLYFYWYRQILGQKVEFLVSFYNNEISEKSEIFDDQFSVERPDGSNFTLKIRSTKLEDSAMYFCASRIFSTNEKLFFGSGTQLSVL.

This clonotype was counted ten times or more. This chain links TRBV7-9 with TRBJ2-7; D is uncertain. CDR1 and CDR2 (germline): SEHNR, FQNEAQ (reference sequence). The length of the CDR3 is 14 residues. With 11 bases removed from V and 0 bases from J, the gap between germline ends came to 17 bases. As DNA, the CDR3 is TGTGCCTCGGGCACCGGGCAGGCCTCCTACGAGCAGTACTTC. Protein product: CASGTGQASYEQYF. Looking up the rest from reference TRBV7-9 and TRBJ2-7 gives the full variable domain: DTGVSQNPRHKITKRGQNVTFRCDPISEHNRLYWYRQTLGQGPEFLTYFQNEAQLEKSRLLSDRFSAERPKGSFSTLEIQRTEQGDSAMYLCASGTGQASYEQYFGPGTRLTVT.

V gene TRBV28 combines with J gene TRBJ1-1; unclear D gene. Germline V gene sequence: CDR1 MDHEN, CDR2 SYDVKM. The V gene lost 4 bases and the J gene lost 3 bases, with 15 bases spanning the gap. This CDR3 region has 15 residues. CDR3 sequence reads: CASSSPMGFYTEAFF. The CDR3 DNA follows: TGTGCCAGCAGTTCACCAATGGGCTTTTACACTGAAGCTTTCTTT. Supplemented by reference TRBV28 and TRBJ1-1, the full variable domain reads DVKVTQSSRYLVKRTGEKVFLECVQDMDHENMFWYRQDPGLGLRLIYFSYDVKMKEKGDIPEGYSVSREKKERFSLILESASTNQTSMYLCASSSPMGFYTEAFFGQGTRLTVV.

This clonotype has more than one count but fewer than ten. The chain recombines TRBV2 with TRBJ2-1; D may be TRBD1 (5 bases). V was clipped by 3 bases and J by 6 bases, with 6 bases between them. Germline V gene lookup returns CDR1 SNHLY and CDR2 FYNNEI. The CDR3 contains 12 residues. The CDR3: CASSDQGNEQFF. For the CDR3, the DNA is TGTGCCAGCAGTGACCAGGGCAATGAGCAGTTCTTC. Together with reference TRBV2 and TRBJ2-1, the CDR3 gives the full variable domain: EPEVTQTPSHQVTQMGQEVILRCVPISNHLYFYWYRQILGQKVEFLVSFYNNEISEKSEIFDDQFSVERPDGSNFTLKIRSTKLEDSAMYFCASSDQGNEQFFGPGTRLTVL.

This clonotype was counted a few times. V and J are TRBV7-9 and TRBJ1-2; 8 nucleotides match TRBD1. CDR1 and CDR2 from the germline V gene are SEHNR and FQNEAQ (reference sequence). J was trimmed by 8 bases and V by 4 bases; bases with no gene match: 9. The CDR3 contains 14 residues. In nucleotides, the CDR3 is TGTGCCAGCAGCTCTCGAGAGACAGGGGAGGGCTACACCTTC. Translating gives CASSSRETGEGYTF. The variable domain in full, with the rest retrieved from reference TRBV7-9 and TRBJ1-2, is DTGVSQNPRHKITKRGQNVTFRCDPISEHNRLYWYRQTLGQGPEFLTYFQNEAQLEKSRLLSDRFSAERPKGSFSTLEIQRTEQGDSAMYLCASSSRETGEGYTFGSGTRLTVV.

The chain couples TRBV28 to TRBJ2-7; D unclear. This CDR3 is 15 amino acids long. V dropped 6 bases and J dropped 3 bases, with 18 bases sitting between them. The germline gives CDR1 MDHEN, CDR2 SYDVKM. CDR3 amino acids: CASRTGSTAGYEQYF. For the CDR3, the DNA is TGTGCCAGCAGAACCGGGTCCACCGCTGGCTACGAGCAGTACTTC.

This clonotype appeared a few times. The chain uses TRBV20-1 and TRBJ1-1; perhaps TRBD1 as D (6 bases). Germline CDR1 is DFQATT and CDR2 is SNEGSKA (reference sequence). Trimming removed 1 base at V and 3 bases at J, with 9 bases between. The CDR3 length is 13 residues. The CDR3 loop is CSARGRGDTEAFF. CDR3 nucleotides: TGCAGTGCTAGAGGGAGGGGGGACACTGAAGCTTTCTTT.

The table lists this clonotype with many counts. The chain recombines TRBV20-1 with TRBJ2-7; D remains ambiguous. CDR3 length equals 13 residues. V was cut by 6 bases and J by 3 bases, with 15 bases left in between. Germline V gene lookup returns CDR1 DFQATT and CDR2 SNEGSKA (reference sequence). CDR3 sequence reads: CSAPTGVHYEQYF. The CDR3 DNA reads TGCAGTGCCCCCACTGGGGTACACTACGAGCAGTACTTC.

This clonotype was seen repeatedly, ten times or more. V gene TRBV5-6 combines with J gene TRBJ1-6; D is unresolved. Germline values: CDR1 SGHDT, CDR2 YYEEEE. Trimming cost V 4 bases and J 10 bases, with 21 bases left between them. The CDR3 length is 16 residues. Here the CDR3 reads CASSPDTRTGRSPLHF. Written as DNA, the CDR3 is TGTGCCAGCAGCCCCGACACCCGGACGGGAAGGTCACCCCTCCACTTT.

The rearrangement uses TRBV2 and TRBJ2-1, with a possible D match to TRBD1 (6 bases). In germline, CDR1 is SNHLY, CDR2 FYNNEI. Trimming cost V 6 bases and J 4 bases, with 10 bases left between them. The CDR3 spans 13 residues. The CDR3 DNA sequence: TGTGCCAGCAGAAAGACAGGTTACAATGAGCAGTTCTTC. Encoded protein: CASRKTGYNEQFF. The full variable domain, completed using reference TRBV2 and TRBJ2-1, is EPEVTQTPSHQVTQMGQEVILRCVPISNHLYFYWYRQILGQKVEFLVSFYNNEISEKSEIFDDQFSVERPDGSNFTLKIRSTKLEDSAMYFCASRKTGYNEQFFGPGTRLTVL.

This clonotype has more than one count but fewer than ten. J is TRBJ1-2 and V is TRBV20-1, with 10 nucleotides matching TRBD1. The CDR3 consists of 14 residues. V was pared by 1 base and J by 4 bases, with 3 bases of the junction left unmatched. Germline-derived CDR1 and CDR2 are DFQATT and SNEGSKA (reference sequence). The CDR3 coding sequence is TGCAGTGCTAGAGGAGGGACAGGGGCCTATGGCTACACCTTC. It translates to CSARGGTGAYGYTF.

The rearrangement joins TRBV20-1 to TRBJ1-2, with D tentatively TRBD1 (5 bases). V was trimmed by 5 bases and J by 5 bases, leaving 12 bases between them. The CDR3 loop spans 12 amino acids. Germline values: CDR1 DFQATT, CDR2 SNEGSKA (reference sequence). This chain's CDR3 is CSAYDSPYGYTF. In nucleotides, the CDR3 is TGCAGTGCTTACGACAGCCCTTATGGCTACACCTTC.

The chain links TRBV3-1 to TRBJ2-7; weak D call: TRBD2 (5 bases). Trimming left V 5 bases short and J 6 bases short, with 14 bases between. The CDR3 is made up of 13 amino acids. CDR1 and CDR2 (germline): LGHDT, YNNKEL (reference sequence). The DNA for the CDR3 is TGTGCCAGCAGCAGGACGGAAGCGGCCGAGCAGTACTTC. Amino acid sequence: CASSRTEAAEQYF.

Ten or more counts support this clonotype. The chain links TRBV19 to TRBJ1-1; D unclear. The ends were cut back, 0 bases at V and 7 bases at J, with 15 bases in the middle. Per the germline V gene, CDR1 is LNHDA and CDR2 is SQIVND (reference sequence). The CDR3 loop spans 15 amino acids. CDR3 region: CASSIDRPWRGEAFF. CDR3 bases: TGTGCCAGTAGTATAGATCGGCCCTGGCGGGGTGAAGCTTTCTTT.

The chain has TRBV5-1 and TRBJ2-4, with D possibly being TRBD2 (6 bases). The CDR3 is 14 residues long. Trimming shortened V by 0 bases and J by 9 bases, and 13 bases separated the two germline ends. Germline CDR1 is SGHRS and CDR2 is YFSETQ. The CDR3 coding sequence is TGCGCCAGCAGCTTGGAGACTAGTGAGGGCATTCAGTACTTC. It translates to CASSLETSEGIQYF. The complete variable domain, with remaining parts taken from reference TRBV5-1 and TRBJ2-4, reads KAGVTQTPRYLIKTRGQQVTLSCSPISGHRSVSWYQQTPGQGLQFLFEYFSETQRNKGNFPGRFSGRQFSNSRSEMNVSTLELGDSALYLCASSLETSEGIQYFGAGTRLSVL.